These 21 T cell receptor beta chains were sequenced from one sample in a study of T cell changes during pregnancy in multiple sclerosis (dated by TCRdb to about 2019). Library preparation used the immunoSEQ multiplex PCR assay. TCRdb stores this immuneACCESS table with in-frame sequences only. Part of the clones is absent; in the studies checked, under half of the shortfall reflects unresolved V genes, and no reason is known for the rest. For this sample there are under 95,000 clones; about 92% appear just once. The ten largest clones represent about 2% of the sample. Here the sequenced sample was peripheral blood, taken after pregnancy. The receptors were sampled from a female donor with multiple sclerosis, enrolled in a pregnancy study.

The rearrangement uses TRBV18 and TRBJ2-3; 12 nucleotides match TRBD1. The CDR3 spans 15 residues. The V and J ends lost 2 bases and 5 bases, in that order; junction bases with no gene match: 2. Per the germline V gene, CDR1 is KGHSH and CDR2 is LQKENI. The CDR3 sequence: CASSPGTGGGDTQYF. The CDR3 DNA is TGTGCCAGCTCACCAGGGACAGGGGGCGGAGATACGCAGTATTTT.

This clone was detected only once. The rearrangement uses TRBV19 and TRBJ2-1; 14 bases are shared with TRBD2. The germline CDR1 and CDR2 sequences are LNHDA and SQIVND (reference sequence). V trimming: 3 bases; J trimming: 10 bases; junction bases outside the gene matches: 5. This CDR3 is built from 15 residues. The CDR3 coding sequence is TGTGCCAGTAGTATGTCGGGACTAGCGGGAGTCGAGCAGTTCTTC. Translated: CASSMSGLAGVEQFF.

CDR3 nucleotide sequence: TGCAGCGTAGGGACTAGCGGGAGTTCCTACGAGCAGTACTTC. Translating gives CSVGTSGSSYEQYF. V gene TRBV29-1 combines with J gene TRBJ2-7; 14 nucleotides agree with TRBD2. V trimming: 6 bases; J trimming: 1 base; junction bases outside the gene matches: 2. The germline gives CDR1 SQVTM, CDR2 ANQGSEA. The CDR3 extends over 14 amino acids.

V gene TRBV18 combines with J gene TRBJ2-2, with 12 bases lining up with TRBD1. CDR3 length: 15 residues. Germline CDR1 KGHSH, CDR2 LQKENI. J was trimmed by 4 bases and V by 4 bases; bases with no gene match: 1. This CDR3 is CASSLGQGATGELFF. Here the CDR3 DNA reads TGTGCCAGCTCACTGGGACAGGGGGCCACCGGGGAGCTGTTTTTT.

The rearrangement uses TRBV7-2 and TRBJ1-1; tentatively, D is TRBD1 (5 bases). CDR3 length: 16 residues. Trimming pared 1 base from V and 6 bases from J, leaving 18 bases between. CDR1 SGHTA and CDR2 FQGNSA come from the germline V gene. CDR3 nucleotide sequence: TGTGCCAGCAGCTTAGGGTCAGGGCCAATGGGCCCTGAAGCTTTCTTT. It specifies CASSLGSGPMGPEAFF.

This chain connects TRBV6-1 to TRBJ1-5; D remains ambiguous. Germline V lookup: CDR1 MNHNS, CDR2 SASEGT. This CDR3 spans 15 amino acids. The V and J ends lost 7 bases and 5 bases respectively, with 18 bases between them. The CDR3: CASTFPGKGDQPQHF. The DNA for the CDR3 is TGTGCCAGCACCTTCCCGGGGAAGGGAGATCAGCCCCAGCATTTT.

This chain joins TRBV12-5 and TRBJ1-3, with D perhaps TRBD1 (6 bases). The germline gives CDR1 LGHNT, CDR2 FRNRAP. The CDR3 sequence is 13 residues long. V was trimmed by 4 bases and J by 4 bases, leaving 8 bases between them. The CDR3 protein is CASGSDRGNTIYF. The CDR3 bases are TGTGCTAGTGGTTCCGACAGGGGAAACACCATATATTTT.

The chain employs TRBV7-9 and TRBJ2-1; TRBD1 matches 7 bases. CDR1 SEHNR and CDR2 FQNEAQ come from the germline V gene (reference sequence). V trimming: 5 bases; J trimming: 6 bases; junction bases outside the gene matches: 13. The CDR3 is 16 residues long. The CDR3 coding sequence is TGTGCCAGCAGCCAAGGGGGCGGCAGGGCTATCAATGAGCAGTTCTTC. This translates into CASSQGGGRAINEQFF.

The rearrangement links TRBV6-5 to TRBJ2-3, with TRBD2 as a possible D gene (6 bases). Trimming left V 5 bases short and J 4 bases short, with 13 bases between. The CDR3 extends over 14 amino acids. Germline CDR1 is MNHEY and CDR2 is SVGAGI. The CDR3 is CASSSVWGADTQYF. The CDR3 DNA is TGTGCCAGCAGTAGTGTTTGGGGGGCAGATACGCAGTATTTT.

The chain uses TRBV18 and TRBJ2-3; 7 nucleotides align to TRBD2. The CDR3 is 16 residues long. The germline gives CDR1 KGHSH, CDR2 LQKENI. V lost 2 bases to trimming and J lost 5 bases; unmatched junction nucleotides: 10. The CDR3 sequence: CASSPFGAGEVDTQYF. In nucleotides, the CDR3 is TGTGCCAGCTCACCATTCGGCGCGGGAGAGGTAGATACGCAGTATTTT.

The J gene is TRBJ1-1, the V gene TRBV4-1; D uncertain. Trimming removed 0 bases at V and 7 bases at J, with 9 bases between. The germline V gene encodes CDR1 MGHRA and CDR2 YSYEKL. This CDR3 has 13 residues. The CDR3 nucleotides are TGCGCCAGCAGCCAAGAGGCAGGTGGTGAAGCTTTCTTT. It translates to CASSQEAGGEAFF.

The chain has TRBV5-1 and TRBJ2-1; 8 nucleotides agree with TRBD1. Germline V gene lookup returns CDR1 SGHRS and CDR2 YFSETQ. The CDR3 is made up of 16 amino acids. Trimming took 4 bases from V and 6 from J; bases not matched to a gene: 12. The CDR3 sequence is CASSPGQGMWGNEQFF. DNA for the CDR3: TGCGCCAGCAGCCCCGGACAGGGTATGTGGGGCAATGAGCAGTTCTTC. The full variable domain, rest sourced from reference TRBV5-1 and TRBJ2-1, is KAGVTQTPRYLIKTRGQQVTLSCSPISGHRSVSWYQQTPGQGLQFLFEYFSETQRNKGNFPGRFSGRQFSNSRSEMNVSTLELGDSALYLCASSPGQGMWGNEQFFGPGTRLTVL.

The chain uses TRBV7-2 and TRBJ1-1; 10 bases map to TRBD1. The CDR3 contains 11 residues. J lost 6 bases, V lost 10 bases, and 2 bases had no gene match. CDR1 and CDR2 from the germline V gene are SGHTA and FQGNSA. CDR3 DNA sequence: TGTGCCATCGGACAGGGGGCTGAAGCTTTCTTT. This codes for CAIGQGAEAFF.

The V gene is TRBV4-3, the J gene TRBJ2-2; no reliable D call. Germline V lookup: CDR1 LGHNA, CDR2 YSLEER. The CDR3 covers 14 residues. The V end was cut by 6 bases, the J end by 0 bases, with 8 bases between. CDR3 sequence (DNA): TGCGCCAGCAGTCCCGGGTCGAACACCGGGGAGCTGTTTTTT. Translated: CASSPGSNTGELFF.

V and J are TRBV11-1 and TRBJ1-2; no reliable D call. There are 14 residues in the CDR3. CDR1 is SGHAT and CDR2 is FQDESV in the germline V gene (reference sequence). V was clipped by 5 bases and J by 7 bases, with 17 bases between them. CDR3 residues: CASSQPPSAGGYTF. Here the CDR3 DNA reads TGTGCCAGCAGCCAACCCCCCAGTGCGGGTGGCTACACCTTC.

This clone was seen a few times. The V and J genes are TRBV6-1 and TRBJ2-3; a weak D match, TRBD1 (5 bases). Deletions cut 4 bases from V and 3 bases from J, with 11 bases between. CDR1 and CDR2 from the germline V gene are MNHNS and SASEGT. This CDR3 contains 14 residues. The chain's CDR3 is CASSGFRETDTQYF. Here the CDR3 DNA reads TGTGCCAGCAGTGGTTTCAGGGAAACAGATACGCAGTATTTT.

The J gene is TRBJ1-2, the V gene TRBV6-5, with 9 bases lining up with TRBD1. From germline, CDR1 is MNHEY and CDR2 SVGAGI. This CDR3 has 13 amino acids. Trimming removed 5 bases from V and 5 bases from J; junction bases left unmatched: 3. The CDR3 nucleotides are TGTGCCAGCAGTCGAGGACAGGGGTATGGCTACACCTTC. It specifies CASSRGQGYGYTF.

The chain uses TRBV18 and TRBJ1-6; 10 bases match TRBD1. The germline CDR1 and CDR2 sequences are KGHSH and LQKENI. V trimming: 2 bases; J trimming: 8 bases; junction bases outside the gene matches: 6. The CDR3 contains 16 residues. The CDR3 nucleotides are TGTGCCAGCTCACCATACCGGGACAGGGGCGATTCACCCCTCCACTTT. Translated, it gives CASSPYRDRGDSPLHF. Filled out from reference TRBV18 and TRBJ1-6, the complete variable domain reads NAGVMQNPRHLVRRRGQEARLRCSPMKGHSHVYWYRQLPEEGLKFMVYLQKENIIDESGMPKERFSAEFPKEGPSILRIQQVVRGDSAAYFCASSPYRDRGDSPLHFGNGTRLTVT.

The rearrangement uses TRBV20-1 and TRBJ2-3; D remains ambiguous. V lost 2 bases and J 4 bases, leaving 4 bases between the germline ends. Germline V gene data show CDR1 as DFQATT and CDR2 as SNEGSKA (reference sequence). This CDR3 has 11 residues. CDR3 residues: CSARLADTQYF. The CDR3 region has the DNA TGCAGTGCTAGACTAGCAGATACGCAGTATTTT.

V gene TRBV2 combines with J gene TRBJ2-7; 7 bases map to TRBD1. The V and J ends lost 3 bases and 5 bases, in that order; junction bases with no gene match: 19. This CDR3 is built from 18 residues. Germline V CDR1 and CDR2: SNHLY, FYNNEI. The CDR3 sequence: CASSERGRIVGPRDEQYF. The CDR3, as DNA: TGTGCCAGCAGTGAGAGGGGGCGAATTGTGGGGCCAAGGGACGAGCAGTACTTC.

The chain links TRBV4-3 to TRBJ1-1, with D maybe TRBD1 (6 bases). Germline CDR1 LGHNA, CDR2 YSLEER. The length of the CDR3 is 14 residues. The germline V and J ends were trimmed by 3 bases and 1 base, with 9 bases remaining between them. This CDR3 reads CASSQPGQNTEAFF. CDR3 nucleotide sequence: TGCGCCAGCAGCCAGCCGGGACAGAACACTGAAGCTTTCTTT.